This T cell receptor (beta chain) appears in the sequencing data of a study of CD8 T cells in ankylosing spondylitis. Overall study findings and caveats: Among TCR beta sequences, a motif of roughly 8 highly homologous variants appeared characteristic of ankylosing spondylitis blood. Those disease-linked clones were CD8+; they were also relatively rare in peripheral blood. Both synovial fluid and blood in reactive arthritis had previously been reported to carry some motif variants.

The ends were cut back, 6 bases at V and 2 bases at J, with 13 bases in the middle. The CDR3 loop spans 14 amino acids. This clonotype has only a few counts. Its antigen remains unknown. Quantitative molecular-barcoded 5'-RACE generated the TCR beta libraries. TCRdb independently ran MiXCR on the 5' RACE reads; one entry per CDR3 protein. Of a few hundred thousand distinct CDR3 sequences listed, more than 20% are singletons. The chain is built from TRBV12-3 or TRBV12-4 and TRBJ1-2, with a possible D match to TRBD1 (6 bases). The TCR comes from a male donor with ankylosing spondylitis. Sequenced input: blood, either unsorted or a sorted T cell fraction (not recorded which). CDR3 in DNA: TGTGCCAGCAGCAGAGGACAGAGAAACTATGGCTACACCTTC. Residues: CASSRGQRNYGYTF.